A single T cell receptor (beta chain) is shown here with its context. Its antigen remains unidentified. Sequencing templates came from extracted RNA that was reverse transcribed into cDNA. Sequencing was performed with immunoSEQ multiplex PCR; in TCRdb, only in-frame clones are kept and a portion is missing. Counted here are more than 200,000 clones, over 60% occurring once; the ten biggest clones make up around 3.9%. The treatment is: oral pan-JAK inhibitor, 5-10 mg twice daily. This sample is part of a study of CD8+ T cells in alopecia areata. In the study overall: Among treated patients, oral tofacitinib was administered at 5 to 10 mg twice daily. The duration of tofacitinib was 6 to 18 months, with 6 months off drug afterward. Percent affected scalp area, the SALT score, rated treated patients' severity. General observations from the study: More clonal than normal scalp was lesional scalp, particularly alopecia totalis/universalis.

V trimming: 5 bases; J trimming: 3 bases; junction bases outside the gene matches: 5. This CDR3 has 15 amino acids. Germline CDR1 and CDR2: SGHTA and FQGTGA. J is TRBJ2-2 and V is TRBV7-3, with 8 positions matching TRBD1. This clonotype was obtained from a human donor with alopecia areata. Sequences were derived from CD4+ T cells sorted from blood, sampled at week 4, from a patient treated with tofacitinib. CDR3: CASSNPGQDTGELFF. CDR3 DNA sequence: TGTGCCAGCAGCAACCCGGGACAGGACACCGGGGAGCTGTTTTTT.